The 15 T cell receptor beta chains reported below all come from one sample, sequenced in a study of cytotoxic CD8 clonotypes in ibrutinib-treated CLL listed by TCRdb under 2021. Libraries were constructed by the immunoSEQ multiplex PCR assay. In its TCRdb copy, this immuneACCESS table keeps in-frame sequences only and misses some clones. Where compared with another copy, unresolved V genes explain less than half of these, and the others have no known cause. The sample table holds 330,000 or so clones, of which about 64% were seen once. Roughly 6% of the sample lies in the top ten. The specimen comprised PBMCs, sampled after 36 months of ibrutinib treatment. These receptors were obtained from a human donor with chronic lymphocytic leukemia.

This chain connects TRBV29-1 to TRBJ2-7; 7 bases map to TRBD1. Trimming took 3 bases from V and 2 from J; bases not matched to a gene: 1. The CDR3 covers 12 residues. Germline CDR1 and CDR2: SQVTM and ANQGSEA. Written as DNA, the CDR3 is TGCAGCGTTGAGGGGACAGCCTACGAGCAGTACTTC. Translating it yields CSVEGTAYEQYF.

The CDR3 DNA follows: TGTGCCAGTAGTATCGTCGGGGGCAATAACTATGGCTACACCTTC. Encoded protein: CASSIVGGNNYGYTF. The chain employs TRBV19 and TRBJ1-2; D possibly corresponds to TRBD1 (6 bases). The germline V and J ends were trimmed by 3 bases and 1 base, with 12 bases remaining between them. The CDR3 contains 15 residues. Germline CDR1 LNHDA, CDR2 SQIVND (reference sequence). Using reference TRBV19 and TRBJ1-2 for the parts outside the CDR3, the full variable domain is DGGITQSPKYLFRKEGQNVTLSCEQNLNHDAMYWYRQDPGQGLRLIYYSQIVNDFQKGDIAEGYSVSREKKESFPLTVTSAQKNPTAFYLCASSIVGGNNYGYTFGSGTRLTVV.

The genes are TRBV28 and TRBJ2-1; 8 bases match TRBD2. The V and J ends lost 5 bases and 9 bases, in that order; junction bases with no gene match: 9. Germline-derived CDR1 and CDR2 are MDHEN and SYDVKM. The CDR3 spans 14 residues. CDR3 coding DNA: TGTGCCAGCAGTCTTGGGACTAGTGCTAGTGAGCAGTTCTTC. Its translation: CASSLGTSASEQFF.

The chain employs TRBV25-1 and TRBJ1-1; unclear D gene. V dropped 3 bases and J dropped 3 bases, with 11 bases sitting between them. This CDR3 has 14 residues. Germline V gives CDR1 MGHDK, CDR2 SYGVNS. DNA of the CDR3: TGTGCCAGCAGTGATTTCAGCGCAGACACTGAAGCTTTCTTT. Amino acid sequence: CASSDFSADTEAFF.

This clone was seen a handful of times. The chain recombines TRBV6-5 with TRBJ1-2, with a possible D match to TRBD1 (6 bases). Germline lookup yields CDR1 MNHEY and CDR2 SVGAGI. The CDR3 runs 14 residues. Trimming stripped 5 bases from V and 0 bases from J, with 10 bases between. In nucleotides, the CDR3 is TGTGCCAGCAGTACAGGGCGCACTAACTATGGCTACACCTTC. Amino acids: CASSTGRTNYGYTF.

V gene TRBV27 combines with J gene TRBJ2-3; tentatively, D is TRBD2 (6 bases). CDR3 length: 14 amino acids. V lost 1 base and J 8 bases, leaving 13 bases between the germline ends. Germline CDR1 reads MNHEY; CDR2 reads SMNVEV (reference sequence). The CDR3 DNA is TGTGCCAGCAGTTTATGGGACTCCCCCGGTACGCAGTATTTT. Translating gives CASSLWDSPGTQYF.

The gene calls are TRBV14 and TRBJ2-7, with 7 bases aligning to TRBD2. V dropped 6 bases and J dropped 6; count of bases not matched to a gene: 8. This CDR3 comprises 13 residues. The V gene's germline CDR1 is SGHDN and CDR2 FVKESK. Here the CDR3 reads CASRGSGFSEQYF. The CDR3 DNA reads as TGTGCCAGCAGGGGTAGCGGGTTTTCCGAGCAGTACTTC.

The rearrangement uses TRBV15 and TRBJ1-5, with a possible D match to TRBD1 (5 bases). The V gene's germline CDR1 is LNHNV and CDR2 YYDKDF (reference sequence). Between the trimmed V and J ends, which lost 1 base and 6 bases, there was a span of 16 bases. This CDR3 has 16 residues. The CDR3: CATSRGGWQGSQPQHF. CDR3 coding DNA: TGTGCCACCAGCAGAGGAGGGTGGCAGGGCAGTCAGCCCCAGCATTTT.

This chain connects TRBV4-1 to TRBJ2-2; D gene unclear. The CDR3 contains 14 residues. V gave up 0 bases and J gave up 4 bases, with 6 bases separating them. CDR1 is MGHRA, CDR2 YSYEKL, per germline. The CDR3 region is CASSQDFGTGELFF. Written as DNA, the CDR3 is TGCGCCAGCAGCCAAGATTTTGGCACCGGGGAGCTGTTTTTT.

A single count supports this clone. The DNA of the CDR3 is TGTGCCAGCGCCTACAAGGCGGCCACTGAAGCTTTCTTT. Residues: CASAYKAATEAFF. The chain is built from TRBV7-9 and TRBJ1-1, with unresolved D. The CDR3 consists of 13 residues. The germline V gene has CDR1 SEHNR and CDR2 FQNEAQ (reference sequence). V was shortened by 8 bases and J by 4 bases, with 14 bases between the two germline ends.

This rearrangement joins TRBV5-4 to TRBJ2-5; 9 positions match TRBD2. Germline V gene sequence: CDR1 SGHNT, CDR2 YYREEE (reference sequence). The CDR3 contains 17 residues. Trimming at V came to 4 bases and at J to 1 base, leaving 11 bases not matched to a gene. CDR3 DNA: TGTGCCAGCAGCCGGGGGGTGACTAGCGGAAGCCAAGAGACCCAGTACTTC. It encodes CASSRGVTSGSQETQYF.

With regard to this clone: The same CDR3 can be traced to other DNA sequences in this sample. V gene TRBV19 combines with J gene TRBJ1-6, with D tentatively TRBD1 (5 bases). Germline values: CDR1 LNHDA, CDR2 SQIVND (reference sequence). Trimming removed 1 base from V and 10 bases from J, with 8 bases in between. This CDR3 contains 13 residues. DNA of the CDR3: TGTGCCAGTAGTATAGCGGGGGGATCACCCCTCCACTTT. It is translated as CASSIAGGSPLHF. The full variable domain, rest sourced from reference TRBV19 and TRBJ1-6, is DGGITQSPKYLFRKEGQNVTLSCEQNLNHDAMYWYRQDPGQGLRLIYYSQIVNDFQKGDIAEGYSVSREKKESFPLTVTSAQKNPTAFYLCASSIAGGSPLHFGNGTRLTVT.

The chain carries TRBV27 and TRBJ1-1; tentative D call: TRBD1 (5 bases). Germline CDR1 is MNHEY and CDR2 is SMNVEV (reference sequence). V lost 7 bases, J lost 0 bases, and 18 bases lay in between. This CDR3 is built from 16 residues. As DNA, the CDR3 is TGTGCCAGCAACATGCCAGGGCAAAGGATGAACACTGAAGCTTTCTTT. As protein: CASNMPGQRMNTEAFF.

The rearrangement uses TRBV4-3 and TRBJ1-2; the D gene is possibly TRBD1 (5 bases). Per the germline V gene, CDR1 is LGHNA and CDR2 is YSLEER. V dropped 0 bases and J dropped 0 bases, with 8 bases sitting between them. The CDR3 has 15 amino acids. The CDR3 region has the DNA TGCGCCAGCAGCCAAGATGAGACAGCTAACTATGGCTACACCTTC. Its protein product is CASSQDETANYGYTF.

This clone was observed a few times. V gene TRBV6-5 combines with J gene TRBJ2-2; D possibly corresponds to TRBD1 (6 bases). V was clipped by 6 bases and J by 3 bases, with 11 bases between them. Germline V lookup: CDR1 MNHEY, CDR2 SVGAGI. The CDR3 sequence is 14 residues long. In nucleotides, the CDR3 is TGTGCCAGCAGCCACTACAGGGACACCGGGGAGCTGTTTTTT. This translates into CASSHYRDTGELFF.